A single sample is the source of the 10 T cell receptor beta chains below, sequenced in a study of blood T cell repertoires in COVID-19. Here immunoSEQ multiplex PCR was the method, and the copy in TCRdb shows in-frame clones only, minus some. The data hold around 80,000 clones, with roughly four fifths observed a single time. The sample comprised peripheral blood. The source of these receptors is a man of 80 years or more with acute or convalescent COVID-19.

The chain combines TRBV27 with TRBJ1-2; perhaps TRBD1 as D (5 bases). The germline V and J ends were trimmed by 2 bases and 0 bases, with 10 bases remaining between them. Looked up from germline, CDR1 is MNHEY and CDR2 is SMNVEV (reference sequence). This CDR3 is 15 amino acids long. The CDR3 DNA reads as TGTGCCAGCAGTTTAAACCAGGGTACTAACTATGGCTACACCTTC. Translation gives CASSLNQGTNYGYTF.

This rearrangement joins TRBV6-5 to TRBJ1-2; possibly TRBD1 for D (5 bases). Trimming shortened V by 2 bases and J by 0 bases, and 7 bases separated the two germline ends. Per the germline V gene, CDR1 is MNHEY and CDR2 is SVGAGI. This CDR3 contains 14 residues. This CDR3 is CASSYGAANYGYTF. CDR3 DNA sequence: TGTGCCAGCAGTTACGGGGCAGCTAACTATGGCTACACCTTC.

This clone was seen only a few times. At one end, the junction sequence differs from germline, possibly due to a read error. The gene calls are TRBV5-1 and TRBJ1-2; TRBD1 matches 9 bases. This CDR3 comprises 12 residues. The germline V gene has CDR1 SGHRS and CDR2 YFSETQ. The CDR3 DNA is TGCGCCAGCAGCTGGGGGACAGGGCCGAACAGCTTC. Encoded protein: CASSWGTGPNSF.

The CDR3 DNA is TGTGCCAGCAGTTTCCGAGACAGGGTCGAGCAGTACTTC. Its protein product is CASSFRDRVEQYF. The chain combines TRBV12-3 or TRBV12-4 with TRBJ2-7, with 7 bases fitting TRBD1. The CDR3 has 13 amino acids. The junction had 5 bases not matched to a gene; V was cut back by 3 bases and J by 6 bases.

The chain combines TRBV2 with TRBJ2-2; 8 positions match TRBD1. There are 18 residues in the CDR3. In germline, CDR1 is SNHLY, CDR2 FYNNEI. V trimming: 4 bases; J trimming: 0 bases; junction bases outside the gene matches: 10. The DNA for the CDR3 is TGTGCCAGCAGTGCTAACAGGGGGACGGAAACGAACACCGGGGAGCTGTTTTTT. Protein sequence: CASSANRGTETNTGELFF.

The rearrangement joins TRBV12-3 or TRBV12-4 to TRBJ1-6; D is uncertain. The CDR3 totals 12 residues. The ends were cut back, 3 bases at V and 6 bases at J, with 3 bases in the middle. The CDR3 spells CASSFFNSPLHF. CDR3 nucleotide sequence: TGTGCCAGCAGTTTCTTTAATTCACCCCTCCACTTT.

This clone is a singleton in its sample. The V and J genes are TRBV4-1 and TRBJ1-1; 7 bases fit TRBD1. CDR3 size: 16 residues. Germline CDR1 MGHRA, CDR2 YSYEKL. V lost 3 bases to trimming and J lost 4 bases; unmatched junction nucleotides: 11. CDR3 sequence (DNA): TGCGCCAGCAGCCAGGGAGGTGGACAGGAGGGCACTGAAGCTTTCTTT. Its translation is CASSQGGGQEGTEAFF.

The chain uses TRBV5-5 and TRBJ1-5; TRBD1 aligns across 7 bases. CDR3 length: 19 residues. V lost 6 bases and J lost 4; bases outside the gene matches: 22. Germline V gene sequence: CDR1 SGHKS, CDR2 YYEKEE (reference sequence). The CDR3 DNA sequence: TGTGCCAGCACCCCAGGACCAGAGGAAGCAGGGGGTTGGAATCAGCCCCAGCATTTT. Amino acid sequence: CASTPGPEEAGGWNQPQHF.

The rearrangement joins TRBV19 to TRBJ1-6; tentative D call: TRBD1 (5 bases). This CDR3 has 16 residues. V lost 5 bases and J lost 9, with 20 bases in between. From germline, CDR1 is LNHDA and CDR2 SQIVND (reference sequence). The DNA of the CDR3 is TGTGCCAGTAGTCCACCCCTAGGGACTTGGGCTTCACCCCTCCACTTT. Translating it yields CASSPPLGTWASPLHF.

This clone showed up just once. The chain employs TRBV6-1 and TRBJ1-2; TRBD1 might be the D (5 bases). CDR3 size: 13 residues. CDR1 is MNHNS and CDR2 is SASEGT in the germline V gene. Trimming shortened V by 1 base and J by 6 bases, and 9 bases separated the two germline ends. The CDR3 DNA is TGTGCCAGCAGTGAAGGGACAATTAATGGCTACACCTTC. Translated, it gives CASSEGTINGYTF.